This is a list of T cell receptor beta chains from one sample in a study of OX40 agonist ivuxolimab in advanced cancers. Generated by immunoSEQ multiplex PCR, the TCRdb table keeps only in-frame clones and is missing some. The sample shows roughly 70,000 clones, less than 90% of them seen only once. Source: CD4+ or CD8+ T cells sorted from blood, taken in a trial of the OX40 agonist ivuxolimab. The source of these receptors is an adult with an advanced solid tumor such as melanoma, head and neck, liver or kidney cancer. CDR3s include the opening cysteine and the closing phenylalanine or tryptophan. A D gene is named only where the DNA matches it firmly. Where a row states a size, it is once, few, many or the class of an expanded clone; other rows omit it.

D: TRBD1; V: TRBV28; size: few; J: TRBJ1-1; DNA: TGTGCCAGCAGGGGGGCCCAGGGGGCCGTGGGGAACACTGAAGCTTTCTTT; CDR3: CASRGAQGAVGNTEAFF
D: .; V: TRBV30; size: few; J: TRBJ2-7; DNA: TGTGCCTGGAGTGTTGGGACAAAAAAACTCTCCTACGAGCAGTACTTC; CDR3: CAWSVGTKKLSYEQYF
D: .; V: TRBV28; size: .; J: TRBJ2-1; DNA: TGTGCCAGCAGTACCCCGGGACACCTCTACAATGAGCAGTTCTTC; CDR3: CASSTPGHLYNEQFF
D: TRBD1; V: TRBV9; size: .; J: TRBJ2-1; DNA: TGTGCCAGCAGCGTAACCGACAGGGATGCGACGCAGTTCTTC; CDR3: CASSVTDRDATQFF
D: .; V: TRBV11-2; size: .; J: TRBJ1-6; DNA: TGTGCCAGCAGCAGGACAGCCAATTCACCCCTCCACTTT; CDR3: CASSRTANSPLHF
D: .; V: TRBV2; size: .; J: TRBJ1-2; DNA: TGTGCCAGCAGTGGGGGGGACTATGGCTACACCTTC; CDR3: CASSGGDYGYTF
D: .; V: TRBV7-9; size: .; J: TRBJ2-3; DNA: TGTGCCAGCAGCTCCCCGAGGGGCACAGATACGCAGTATTTT; CDR3: CASSSPRGTDTQYF
D: .; V: TRBV29-1; size: .; J: TRBJ1-1; DNA: TGCAGCATGATTCGACCGGGATCCGAAGCTTTCTTT; CDR3: CSMIRPGSEAFF
D: .; V: TRBV5-6; size: .; J: TRBJ2-1; DNA: TGTGCCAGCAGCTTTGACTCACCACTAAATGAGCAGTTCTTC; CDR3: CASSFDSPLNEQFF
D: .; V: TRBV7-6; size: .; J: TRBJ2-1; DNA: TGTGCCAGCAGCCCGCCTAGGAACGGCTACAATGAGCAGTTCTTC; CDR3: CASSPPRNGYNEQFF
D: TRBD2; V: TRBV7-3; size: .; J: TRBJ2-1; DNA: TGTGCCAGCAGCTCATCTAGCGGGGGGGACAATGAGCAGTTCTTC; CDR3: CASSSSSGGDNEQFF
D: TRBD1; V: TRBV28; size: few; J: TRBJ1-4; DNA: TGTGCCAGCAGTTTACCGGGACAGGGGGTTGATAATGAAAAACTGTTTTTT; CDR3: CASSLPGQGVDNEKLFF
D: TRBD1; V: TRBV5-4; size: .; J: TRBJ1-2; DNA: TGTGCCAGCAGCTTGGGGGTAACAGGGGTCGGCGGCTACACCTTC; CDR3: CASSLGVTGVGGYTF
D: .; V: TRBV11-2; size: once; J: TRBJ2-7; DNA: TGTGCCAGCAGCCTATCCACAGGGAAAGGCGAGCAGTACTTC; CDR3: CASSLSTGKGEQYF
D: TRBD1; V: TRBV7-3; size: .; J: TRBJ2-7; DNA: TGTGCCAGCAAAATGACAGGGAGCGACGAGCAGTACTTC; CDR3: CASKMTGSDEQYF
D: .; V: TRBV10-3; size: once; J: TRBJ1-2; DNA: TGTGCCATCAGTGACCCCTTGGGGGACTATGGCTACACCTTC; CDR3: CAISDPLGDYGYTF
D: .; V: TRBV5-1; size: .; J: TRBJ1-2; DNA: TGCGCCAGCAGGAAGGACAGTAACTATGGCTACACCTTC; CDR3: CASRKDSNYGYTF
D: .; V: TRBV23-1; size: once; J: TRBJ1-1; DNA: TGCGCCAGCCCTAAGGGGGACACTGAAGCTTTCTTT; CDR3: CASPKGDTEAFF
D: .; V: TRBV6-5; size: .; J: TRBJ1-3; DNA: TGTGCCAGCAGTCTACAGGCTGGAAACACCATATATTTT; CDR3: CASSLQAGNTIYF
D: .; V: TRBV4-1; size: .; J: TRBJ1-2; DNA: TGCGCCAGCAGCCAAGAAAGCTATGGCTACACCTTC; CDR3: CASSQESYGYTF
D: .; V: TRBV5-1; size: .; J: TRBJ2-7; DNA: TGCGCCAGCAGTGAGGGAACGGCCGAGCAGTACTTC; CDR3: CASSEGTAEQYF
D: TRBD1; V: TRBV28; size: once; J: TRBJ1-5; DNA: TGTGCCAGCAGTCCCGGGACAGGGGGCAATCAGCCCCAGCATTTT; CDR3: CASSPGTGGNQPQHF
D: TRBD1; V: TRBV14; size: .; J: TRBJ2-7; DNA: TGTGCCAGCAGCCAAACGACAGGGGTTGGCGAGCAGTACTTC; CDR3: CASSQTTGVGEQYF
D: TRBD1; V: TRBV18; size: .; J: TRBJ2-3; DNA: TGTGCCAGCTCAAGCCGGGACAGGGGACAAGATACGCAGTATTTT; CDR3: CASSSRDRGQDTQYF
D: .; V: TRBV11-2; size: .; J: TRBJ2-1; DNA: TGTGCCAGCAGCTTAGCGCGAGCAGTCAATGAGCAGTTCTTC; CDR3: CASSLARAVNEQFF
D: .; V: TRBV9; size: .; J: TRBJ1-6; DNA: TGTGCCTCCCGGCACGGGGAGGATAATTCACCCCTCCACTTT; CDR3: CASRHGEDNSPLHF
D: .; V: TRBV9; size: .; J: TRBJ1-1; DNA: TGTGCCAGCAGCGTAAGGCCCCTAACTGAAGCTTTCTTT; CDR3: CASSVRPLTEAFF
D: TRBD1; V: TRBV6-6; size: .; J: TRBJ1-4; DNA: TGTGCCAGCAGTCCGAGGACAGGCCTGAATGAAAAACTGTTTTTT; CDR3: CASSPRTGLNEKLFF
D: TRBD1; V: TRBV11-2; size: .; J: TRBJ1-6; DNA: TGTGCCAGCAGCCCCACACCTACAGGGGGGCCCCTCCACTTT; CDR3: CASSPTPTGGPLHF
D: TRBD1; V: TRBV6-5; size: .; J: TRBJ1-1; DNA: TGTGCCAGCAATAAACAGGGGGGGAACACTGAAGCTTTCTTT; CDR3: CASNKQGGNTEAFF
D: .; V: TRBV7-2; size: once; J: TRBJ1-2; DNA: TGTGCCAGCAGCTTGCAGGGAAACTATGGCTACACCTTC; CDR3: CASSLQGNYGYTF
D: TRBD1; V: TRBV5-5; size: .; J: TRBJ2-7; DNA: TGTGCCAGCAGCTCCTCGACAGGGACCTCCTACGAGCAGTACTTC; CDR3: CASSSSTGTSYEQYF
D: .; V: TRBV4-3; size: .; J: TRBJ2-4; DNA: TGCGCCAGCAGCCAAGATCCCGGGGGAACGGACGGGGCCAAAAACATTCAGTACTTC; CDR3: CASSQDPGGTDGAKNIQYF
D: .; V: TRBV30; size: .; J: TRBJ1-1; DNA: TGTGCCTGGAGAGTTCGCGCGGACACTGAAGCTTTCTTT; CDR3: CAWRVRADTEAFF
D: .; V: TRBV18; size: .; J: TRBJ2-7; DNA: TGTGCCAGCTCACCAAGTGGCACCTACGAGCAGTACTTC; CDR3: CASSPSGTYEQYF
D: .; V: TRBV29-1; size: .; J: TRBJ1-1; DNA: TGCAGCGTTGAAATCGGTAGTGACACTGAAGCTTTCTTT; CDR3: CSVEIGSDTEAFF
D: TRBD2; V: TRBV30; size: .; J: TRBJ2-3; DNA: TGTGCCTGGAGTGAACTAGCGGGGGCGGCAGATACGCAGTATTTT; CDR3: CAWSELAGAADTQYF
D: .; V: TRBV29-1; size: few; J: TRBJ1-3; DNA: TGCAGCGTTGTGGGGGGGCAAAACACCATATATTTT; CDR3: CSVVGGQNTIYF
D: TRBD1; V: TRBV7-9; size: .; J: TRBJ2-3; DNA: TGTGCCAGCAGCTTAGGACAGGGGGCAGATACGCAGTATTTT; CDR3: CASSLGQGADTQYF
D: TRBD1; V: TRBV7-7; size: .; J: TRBJ1-1; DNA: TGTGCCAGCAGCTCGGACAGGGGTGGGGTGAACACTGAAGCTTTCTTT; CDR3: CASSSDRGGVNTEAFF
D: .; V: TRBV6-6; size: .; J: TRBJ2-7; DNA: TGTGCCAGCAAGACTACAGGGTACCACGAGCAGTACTTC; CDR3: CASKTTGYHEQYF
D: .; V: TRBV7-9; size: .; J: TRBJ1-5; DNA: TGTGCCAGCAGCCTGGACAGTGTTACTCAGCCCCAGCATTTT; CDR3: CASSLDSVTQPQHF
D: TRBD1; V: TRBV2; size: .; J: TRBJ1-6; DNA: TGTGCCAGCAGTGAAGGGCAGGGGGTATGGTCACCCCTCCACTTT; CDR3: CASSEGQGVWSPLHF
D: .; V: TRBV7-2; size: .; J: TRBJ1-4; DNA: TGTGCCAGCTCCACGGGGAGGGTCGAAAAACTGTTTTTT; CDR3: CASSTGRVEKLFF
D: TRBD1; V: TRBV29-1; size: .; J: TRBJ2-7; DNA: TGCAGCGTTGAAGAGGACAGGGACTCCGAGCAGTACTTC; CDR3: CSVEEDRDSEQYF
D: TRBD2; V: TRBV28; size: .; J: TRBJ2-1; DNA: TGTGCCAGCAGTTTCCCGGGACTAGTCAATGAGCAGTTCTTC; CDR3: CASSFPGLVNEQFF
D: .; V: TRBV9; size: .; J: TRBJ1-1; DNA: TGTGCCAGCAGCGTAGGGCCGGCGACTGAAGCTTTCTTT; CDR3: CASSVGPATEAFF
D: .; V: TRBV15; size: .; J: TRBJ2-3; DNA: TGTGCCACCAGCCGGGGGGCTATCCTCACAGATACGCAGTATTTT; CDR3: CATSRGAILTDTQYF
D: TRBD1; V: TRBV5-1; size: .; J: TRBJ2-2; DNA: TGCGCCAGCAGCTCCACCGGGACAGCGAACACCGGGGAGCTGTTTTTT; CDR3: CASSSTGTANTGELFF
D: .; V: TRBV2; size: .; J: TRBJ1-4; DNA: TGTGCCAGCAGGAAAAACACCGCAACTAATGAAAAACTGTTTTTT; CDR3: CASRKNTATNEKLFF
D: TRBD1; V: TRBV11-1; size: .; J: TRBJ2-2; DNA: TGTGCCAGCAGCACAAACAGGGGGCGGAACGGGGAGCTGTTTTTT; CDR3: CASSTNRGRNGELFF
D: .; V: TRBV29-1; size: .; J: TRBJ2-7; DNA: TGCAGCGTTGAAACAGGCTCCTACGAGCAGTACTTC; CDR3: CSVETGSYEQYF
D: TRBD1; V: TRBV5-1; size: .; J: TRBJ1-2; DNA: TGCGCCAGCAGCTTAGGACAGGGGGCTAACTATGGCTACACCTTC; CDR3: CASSLGQGANYGYTF